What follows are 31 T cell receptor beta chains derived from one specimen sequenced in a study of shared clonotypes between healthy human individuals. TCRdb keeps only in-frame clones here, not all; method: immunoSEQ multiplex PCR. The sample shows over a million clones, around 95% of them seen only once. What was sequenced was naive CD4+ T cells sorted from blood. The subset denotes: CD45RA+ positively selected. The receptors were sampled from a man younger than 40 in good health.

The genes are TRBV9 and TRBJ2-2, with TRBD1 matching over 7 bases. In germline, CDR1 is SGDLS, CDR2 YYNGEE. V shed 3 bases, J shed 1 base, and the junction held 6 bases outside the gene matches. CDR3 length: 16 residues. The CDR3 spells CASSGRGGWNTGELFF. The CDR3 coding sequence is TGTGCCAGCAGCGGAAGAGGGGGCTGGAACACCGGGGAGCTGTTTTTT. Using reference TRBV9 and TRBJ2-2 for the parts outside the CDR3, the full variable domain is DSGVTQTPKHLITATGQRVTLRCSPRSGDLSVYWYQQSLDQGLQFLIQYYNGEERAKGNILERFSAQQFPDLHSELNLSSLELGDSALYFCASSGRGGWNTGELFFGEGSRLTVL.

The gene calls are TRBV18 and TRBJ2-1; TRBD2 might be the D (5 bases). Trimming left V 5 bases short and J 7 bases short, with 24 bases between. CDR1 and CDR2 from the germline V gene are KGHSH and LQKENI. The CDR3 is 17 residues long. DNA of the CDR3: TGTGCCAGCTCAGTGCTAGCCGTCGGAGTTGGGGTAAATGAGCAGTTCTTC. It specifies CASSVLAVGVGVNEQFF.

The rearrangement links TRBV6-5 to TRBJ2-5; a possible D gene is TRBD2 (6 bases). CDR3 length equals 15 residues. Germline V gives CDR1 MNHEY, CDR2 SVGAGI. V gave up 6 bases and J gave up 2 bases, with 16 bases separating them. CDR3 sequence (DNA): TGTGCCAGCAGAAAATCCGGGACTTTTCAAGAGACCCAGTACTTC. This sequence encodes CASRKSGTFQETQYF.

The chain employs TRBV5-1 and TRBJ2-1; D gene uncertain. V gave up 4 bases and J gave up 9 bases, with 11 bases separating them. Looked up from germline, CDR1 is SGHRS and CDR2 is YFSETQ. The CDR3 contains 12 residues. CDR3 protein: CASSPNIIEQFF. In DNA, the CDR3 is TGCGCCAGCAGCCCAAACATCATTGAGCAGTTCTTC.

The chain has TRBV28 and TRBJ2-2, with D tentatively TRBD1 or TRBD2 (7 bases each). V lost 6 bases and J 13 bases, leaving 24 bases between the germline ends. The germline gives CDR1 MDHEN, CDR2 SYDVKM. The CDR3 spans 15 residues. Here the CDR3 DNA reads TGTGCCAGCAGCCCTTTTTGGCAGGGGGAGGGCGTGCTGTTTTTT. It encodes CASSPFWQGEGVLFF.

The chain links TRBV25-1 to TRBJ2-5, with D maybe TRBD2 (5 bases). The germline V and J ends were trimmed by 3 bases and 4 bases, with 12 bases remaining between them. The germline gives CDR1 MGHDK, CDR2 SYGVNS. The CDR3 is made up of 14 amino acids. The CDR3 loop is CASSDRLAVETQYF. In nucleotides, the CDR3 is TGTGCCAGCAGTGACCGGCTAGCTGTAGAGACCCAGTACTTC.

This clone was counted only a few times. Written as DNA, the CDR3 is TGTGCCACCCGGACGGCGACAACAGATACGCAGTATTTT. Translated, it gives CATRTATTDTQYF. The chain is built from TRBV6-5 and TRBJ2-3; no definite D call. Germline V gene lookup returns CDR1 MNHEY and CDR2 SVGAGI. V lost 10 bases, J lost 3 bases, and 14 bases lay in between. The CDR3 is made up of 13 amino acids.

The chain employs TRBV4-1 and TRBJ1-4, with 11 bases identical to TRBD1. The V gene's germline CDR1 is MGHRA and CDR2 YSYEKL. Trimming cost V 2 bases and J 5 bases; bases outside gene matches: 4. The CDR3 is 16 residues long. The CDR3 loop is CASSQKDRGLNEKLFF. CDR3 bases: TGCGCCAGCAGCCAAAAGGACAGGGGGCTAAATGAAAAACTGTTTTTT.

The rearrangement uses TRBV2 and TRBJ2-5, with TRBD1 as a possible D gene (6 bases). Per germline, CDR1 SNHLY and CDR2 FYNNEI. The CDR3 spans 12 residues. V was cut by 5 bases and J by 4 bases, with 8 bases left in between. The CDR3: CASSPRGETQYF. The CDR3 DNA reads TGTGCCAGCAGTCCCAGGGGAGAGACCCAGTACTTC.

Written as DNA, the CDR3 is TGTGCCAGCAGCACCCAGGGGAGCATCTACAATGAGCAGTTCTTC. Protein product: CASSTQGSIYNEQFF. The chain joins TRBV6-1 to TRBJ2-1; tentatively, D is TRBD1 (6 bases). The CDR3 totals 15 residues. V lost 6 bases and J 3 bases, leaving 15 bases between the germline ends. Germline loops: CDR1 MNHNS, CDR2 SASEGT.

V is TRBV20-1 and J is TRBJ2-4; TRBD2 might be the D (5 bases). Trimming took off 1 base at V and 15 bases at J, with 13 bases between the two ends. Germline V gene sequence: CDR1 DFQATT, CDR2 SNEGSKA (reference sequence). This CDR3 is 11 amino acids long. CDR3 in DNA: TGCAGTGCTAGAGTGATCTGGGAGCGGTACTTC. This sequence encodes CSARVIWERYF.

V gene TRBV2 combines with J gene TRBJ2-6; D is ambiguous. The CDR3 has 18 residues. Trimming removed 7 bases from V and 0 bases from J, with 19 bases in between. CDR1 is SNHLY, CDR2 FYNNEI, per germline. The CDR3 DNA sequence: TGTGCCAGCACCCTGGCCCGAAGGCTTAGCTCTGGGGCCAACGTCCTGACTTTC. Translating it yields CASTLARRLSSGANVLTF.

CDR3 sequence: CASSLGLSTDTQYF. For the CDR3, the DNA is TGTGCCAGCAGCTTAGGCCTCTCCACAGATACGCAGTATTTT. V and J are TRBV7-8 and TRBJ2-3; D gene unclear. Germline V gene data show CDR1 as SGHVS and CDR2 as FQNEAQ. Trimming removed 1 base at V and 2 bases at J, with 7 bases between. This CDR3 spans 14 amino acids.

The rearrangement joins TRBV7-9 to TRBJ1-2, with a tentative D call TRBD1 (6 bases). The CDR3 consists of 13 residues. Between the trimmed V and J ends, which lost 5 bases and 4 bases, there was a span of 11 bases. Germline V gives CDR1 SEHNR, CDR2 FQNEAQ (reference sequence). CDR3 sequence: CASSAGGLYGYTF. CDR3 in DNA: TGTGCCAGCAGCGCGGGGGGGCTCTATGGCTACACCTTC.

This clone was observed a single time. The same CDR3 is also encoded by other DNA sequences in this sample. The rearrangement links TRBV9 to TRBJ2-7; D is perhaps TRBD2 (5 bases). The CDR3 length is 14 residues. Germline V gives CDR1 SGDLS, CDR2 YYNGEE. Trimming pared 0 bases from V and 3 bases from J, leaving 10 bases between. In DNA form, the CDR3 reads TGTGCCAGCAGCGTAGGCTTAGGGAGCTACGAGCAGTACTTC. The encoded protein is CASSVGLGSYEQYF.

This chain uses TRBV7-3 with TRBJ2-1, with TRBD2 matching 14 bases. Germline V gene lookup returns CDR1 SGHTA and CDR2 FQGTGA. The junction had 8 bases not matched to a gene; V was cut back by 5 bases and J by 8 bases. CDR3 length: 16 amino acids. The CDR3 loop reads CASSTTGTSGSHEQFF. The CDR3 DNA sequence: TGTGCCAGCAGCACCACCGGGACTAGCGGGAGCCATGAGCAGTTCTTC.

The chain's CDR3 is CASSPGQPGTTYEQYF. The CDR3 DNA reads TGTGCCAGCTCACCAGGGCAGCCCGGCACCACCTACGAGCAGTACTTC. This chain uses TRBV18 with TRBJ2-7; D remains unclear. Deletions cut 2 bases from V and 2 bases from J, with 16 bases between. The germline CDR1 and CDR2 sequences are KGHSH and LQKENI. The CDR3 loop spans 16 amino acids. Combining the CDR3 with reference TRBV18 and TRBJ2-7 gives the whole variable domain NAGVMQNPRHLVRRRGQEARLRCSPMKGHSHVYWYRQLPEEGLKFMVYLQKENIIDESGMPKERFSAEFPKEGPSILRIQQVVRGDSAAYFCASSPGQPGTTYEQYFGPGTRLTVT.

Written as DNA, the CDR3 is TGTGCCAGCAGTTTACTTGCGGGAGCCTACGAGCAGTACTTC. Encoded protein: CASSLLAGAYEQYF. The chain has TRBV27 and TRBJ2-7; 7 nucleotides agree with TRBD2. The germline gives CDR1 MNHEY, CDR2 SMNVEV (reference sequence). Losses at the gene ends were 2 bases for V and 2 bases for J; bases not matched to a gene: 3. The CDR3 has 14 residues.

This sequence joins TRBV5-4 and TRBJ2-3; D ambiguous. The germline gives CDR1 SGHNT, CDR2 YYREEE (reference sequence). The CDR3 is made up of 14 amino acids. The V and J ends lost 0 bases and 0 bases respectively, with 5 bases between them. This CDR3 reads CASSLETSTDTQYF. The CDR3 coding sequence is TGTGCCAGCAGCTTGGAAACTAGCACAGATACGCAGTATTTT.

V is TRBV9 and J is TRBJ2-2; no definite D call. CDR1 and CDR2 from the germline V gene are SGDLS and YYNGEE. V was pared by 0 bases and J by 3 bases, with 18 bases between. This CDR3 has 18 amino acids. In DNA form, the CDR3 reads TGTGCCAGCAGCGTAGCCTCAGTGATACCTCCAGACACCGGGGAGCTGTTTTTT. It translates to CASSVASVIPPDTGELFF.

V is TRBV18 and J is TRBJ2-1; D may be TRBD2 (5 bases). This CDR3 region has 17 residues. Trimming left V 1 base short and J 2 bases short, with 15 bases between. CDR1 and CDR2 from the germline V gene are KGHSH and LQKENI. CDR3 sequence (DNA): TGTGCCAGCTCACCACTTGGCGGACTCGCACCCTACAATGAGCAGTTCTTC. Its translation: CASSPLGGLAPYNEQFF.

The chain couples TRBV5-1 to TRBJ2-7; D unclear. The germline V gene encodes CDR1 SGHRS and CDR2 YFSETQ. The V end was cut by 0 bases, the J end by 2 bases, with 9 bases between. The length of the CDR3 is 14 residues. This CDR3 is CASSLAGSTYEQYF. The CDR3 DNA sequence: TGCGCCAGCAGCTTGGCGGGCAGCACCTACGAGCAGTACTTC.

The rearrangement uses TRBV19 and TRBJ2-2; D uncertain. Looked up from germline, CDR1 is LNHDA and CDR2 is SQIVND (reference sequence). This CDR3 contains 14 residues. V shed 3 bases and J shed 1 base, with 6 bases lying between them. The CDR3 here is CASSMLWNTGELFF. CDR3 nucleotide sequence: TGTGCCAGTAGTATGCTGTGGAACACCGGGGAGCTGTTTTTT.

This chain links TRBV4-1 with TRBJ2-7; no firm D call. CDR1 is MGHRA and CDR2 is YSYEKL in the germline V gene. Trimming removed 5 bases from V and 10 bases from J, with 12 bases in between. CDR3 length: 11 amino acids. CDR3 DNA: TGCGCCAGCAGCGAAACCCGAGCACAGTACTTC. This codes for CASSETRAQYF.

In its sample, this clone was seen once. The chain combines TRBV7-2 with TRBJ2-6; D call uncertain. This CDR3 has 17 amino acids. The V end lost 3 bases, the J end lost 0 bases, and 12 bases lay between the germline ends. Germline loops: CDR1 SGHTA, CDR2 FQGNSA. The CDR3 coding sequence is TGTGCCAGCAGCTTCCTCGGGCCGAGCTCTGGGGCCAACGTCCTGACTTTC. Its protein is CASSFLGPSSGANVLTF.

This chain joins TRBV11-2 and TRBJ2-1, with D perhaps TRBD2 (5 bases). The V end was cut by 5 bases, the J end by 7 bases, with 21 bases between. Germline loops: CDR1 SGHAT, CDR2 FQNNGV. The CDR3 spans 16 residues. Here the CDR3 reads CASSPVGRRAPNEQFF. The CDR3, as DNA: TGTGCCAGCAGCCCCGTGGGGAGAAGGGCCCCGAATGAGCAGTTCTTC.

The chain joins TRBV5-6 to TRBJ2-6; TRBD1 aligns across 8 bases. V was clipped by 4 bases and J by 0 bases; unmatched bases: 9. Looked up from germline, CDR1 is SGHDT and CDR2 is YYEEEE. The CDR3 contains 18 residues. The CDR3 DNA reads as TGTGCCAGCAGCCTCTCCGGGACAGGTATCTCTGGGGCCAACGTCCTGACTTTC. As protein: CASSLSGTGISGANVLTF.

Here the CDR3 reads CASSPDGQGSDYGYTF. CDR3 nucleotides: TGTGCCAGCTCACCAGATGGACAGGGGTCAGACTATGGCTACACCTTC. The chain recombines TRBV18 with TRBJ1-2; 9 positions match TRBD1. This CDR3 contains 16 residues. Germline V gene lookup returns CDR1 KGHSH and CDR2 LQKENI. Germline trimming cut 2 bases from V and 3 bases from J; bases unmatched to any gene: 7.

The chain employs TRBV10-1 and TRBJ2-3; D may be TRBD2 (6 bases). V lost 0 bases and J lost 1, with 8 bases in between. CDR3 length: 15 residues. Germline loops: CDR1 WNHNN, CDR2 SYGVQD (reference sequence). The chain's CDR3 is CASSESGGGTDTQYF. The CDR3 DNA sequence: TGCGCCAGCAGTGAGTCCGGCGGGGGCACAGATACGCAGTATTTT.

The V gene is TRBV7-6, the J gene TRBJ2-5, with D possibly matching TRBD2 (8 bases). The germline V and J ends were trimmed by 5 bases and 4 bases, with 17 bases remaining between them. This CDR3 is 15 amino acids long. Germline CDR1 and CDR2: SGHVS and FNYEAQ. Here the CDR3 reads CASSLGLGTAETQYF. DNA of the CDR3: TGTGCCAGCAGCCTGGGACTAGGGACAGCAGAGACCCAGTACTTC.

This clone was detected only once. The CDR3 sequence is CASEPATGEGGYTF. CDR3 DNA sequence: TGCGCCAGCGAGCCCGCAACGGGGGAGGGTGGCTACACCTTC. V usage is TRBV5-1 and J usage is TRBJ1-2; the D gene is possibly TRBD1 (5 bases). In germline, CDR1 is SGHRS, CDR2 YFSETQ. The ends were cut back, 7 bases at V and 7 bases at J, with 20 bases in the middle. This CDR3 contains 14 residues. Together with reference TRBV5-1 and TRBJ1-2, the CDR3 gives the full variable domain: KAGVTQTPRYLIKTRGQQVTLSCSPISGHRSVSWYQQTPGQGLQFLFEYFSETQRNKGNFPGRFSGRQFSNSRSEMNVSTLELGDSALYLCASEPATGEGGYTFGSGTRLTVV.